This TCR beta chain was captured by sequencing in a study of blood T cell repertoires in COVID-19. The wider study: Samples came from the United States, Italy and Spain, spanning acute and convalescent COVID-19.

Original handling: Cell counts per sample came from amplifying reference gene primers. Data came from immunoSEQ multiplex PCR; TCRdb stores just in-frame clones and leaves some out. V, J and clone size are taken as reported in that table, and D and trimming were inferred from the DNA itself. The data show 270,000 or so clones, just over 85% seen once. The sequence was obtained from a woman aged 25 to 39 with active or convalescent COVID-19. The specimen was peripheral blood.

Written as DNA, the CDR3 is TGTGCCACCAGTGGGATGGGACAGGGGGCCTACGAGCAGTACTTC. Translation: CATSGMGQGAYEQYF. The chain recombines TRBV24-1 with TRBJ2-7; 11 bases map to TRBD1. Germline V gene lookup returns CDR1 KGHDR and CDR2 SFDVKD. V shed 5 bases and J 2 bases; nucleotides not matched to a gene: 4. This CDR3 is 15 amino acids long.